Sequencing of this TCR beta chain was carried out in a study of cytomegalovirus exposure and HLA in healthy donors. A note on this clone: Its antigen is unknown.

Notes on the study in general: Judged likely to be a sequencing artifact was a cluster of highly shared sequence variants.

Deletions cut 5 bases from V and 0 bases from J, with 11 bases between. Germline-derived CDR1 and CDR2 are SGHTA and FQGNSA. This CDR3 has 14 residues. The PCR had 60 Vbeta and 13 Jbeta primers. Clones were sequenced by immunoSEQ multiplex PCR, and TCRdb holds only the in-frame ones, with some missing. The sample holds about 130,000 clones, about 70% seen once. The chain combines TRBV7-2 with TRBJ2-7; no definite D call. The sequence derives from a middle-aged woman in good health and CMV-seropositive. Sequenced material: PBMCs. CDR3 nucleotides: TGTGCCAGCAGCGCCCAACAGTACTCCTACGAGCAGTACTTC. Translation: CASSAQQYSYEQYF.